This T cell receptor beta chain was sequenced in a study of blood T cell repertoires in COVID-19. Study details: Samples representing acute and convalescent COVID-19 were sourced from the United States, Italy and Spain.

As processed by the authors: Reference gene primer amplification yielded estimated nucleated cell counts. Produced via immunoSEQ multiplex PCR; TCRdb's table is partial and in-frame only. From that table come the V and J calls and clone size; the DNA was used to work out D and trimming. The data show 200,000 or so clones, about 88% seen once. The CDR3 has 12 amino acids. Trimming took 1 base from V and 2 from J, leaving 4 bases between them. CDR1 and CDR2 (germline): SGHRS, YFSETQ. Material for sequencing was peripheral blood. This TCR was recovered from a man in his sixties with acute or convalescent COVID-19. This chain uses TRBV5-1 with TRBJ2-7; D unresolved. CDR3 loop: CASSLSAYEQYF. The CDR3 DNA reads TGCGCCAGCAGCTTGTCGGCCTACGAGCAGTACTTC.